This TCR beta chain was recorded in a study of T cells in Graves' hyperthyroidism and ophthalmopathy. The J segment lost 0 bases and the V segment lost 3 bases, leaving 14 bases of the junction unmatched. From germline, CDR1 is SGHTS and CDR2 YDEGEE. The CDR3 loop spans 18 amino acids. Amplification of TCR beta CDR3 regions was performed using RNA transcripts as template. Primed by the HTBI set, a first-round RT-PCR was run on the TCR CDR3. TCRdb fed the multiplex PCR reads into MiXCR, producing one record per CDR3 protein. There are 640,000 or so distinct CDR3 sequences in the sample; 14% occur only once, and roughly 6.9% lies in the top ten. For this clonotype: Its target is not known.

Study results and caveats: Most clonotypes expanded in thyroid above 0.001 were likewise present in blood.

The clonotype comes from a woman between 18 and 29 years old with Graves' ophthalmopathy. Material: blood. The chain has TRBV5-8 and TRBJ2-7, with 8 bases fitting TRBD2. This CDR3 reads CASSSGGLAGGSSYEQYF. The CDR3 nucleotides are TGTGCCAGCAGCTCCGGGGGGTTGGCGGGAGGAAGCTCCTACGAGCAGTACTTC.